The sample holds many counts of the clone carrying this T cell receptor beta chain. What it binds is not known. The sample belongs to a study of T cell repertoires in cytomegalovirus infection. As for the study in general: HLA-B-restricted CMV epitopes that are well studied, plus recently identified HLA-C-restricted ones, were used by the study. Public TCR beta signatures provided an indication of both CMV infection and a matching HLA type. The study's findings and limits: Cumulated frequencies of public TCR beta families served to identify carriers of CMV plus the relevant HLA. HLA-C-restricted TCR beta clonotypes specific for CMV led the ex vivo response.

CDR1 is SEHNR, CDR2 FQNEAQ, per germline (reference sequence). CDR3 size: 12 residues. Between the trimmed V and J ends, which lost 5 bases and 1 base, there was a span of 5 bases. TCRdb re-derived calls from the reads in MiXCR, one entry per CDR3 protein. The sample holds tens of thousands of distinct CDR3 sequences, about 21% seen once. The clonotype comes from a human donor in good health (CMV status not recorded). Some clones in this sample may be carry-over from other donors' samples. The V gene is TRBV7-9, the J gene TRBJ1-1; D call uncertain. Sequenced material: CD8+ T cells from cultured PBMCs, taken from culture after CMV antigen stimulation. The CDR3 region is CASSHRNTEAFF. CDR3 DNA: TGTGCCAGCAGCCACAGGAACACTGAAGCTTTCTTT.